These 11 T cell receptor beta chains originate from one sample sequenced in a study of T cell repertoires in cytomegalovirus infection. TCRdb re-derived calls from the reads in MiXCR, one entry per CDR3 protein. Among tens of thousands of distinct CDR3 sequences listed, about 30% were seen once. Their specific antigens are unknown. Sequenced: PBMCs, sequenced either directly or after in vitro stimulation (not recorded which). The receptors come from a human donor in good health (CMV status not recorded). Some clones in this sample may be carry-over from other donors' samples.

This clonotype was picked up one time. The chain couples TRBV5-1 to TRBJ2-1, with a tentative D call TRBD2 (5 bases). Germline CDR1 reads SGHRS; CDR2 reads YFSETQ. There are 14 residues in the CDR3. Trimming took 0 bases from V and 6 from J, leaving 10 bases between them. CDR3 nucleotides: TGCGCCAGCAGCTTGGCCGTAACTAGCAATGAGCAGTTCTTC. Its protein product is CASSLAVTSNEQFF.

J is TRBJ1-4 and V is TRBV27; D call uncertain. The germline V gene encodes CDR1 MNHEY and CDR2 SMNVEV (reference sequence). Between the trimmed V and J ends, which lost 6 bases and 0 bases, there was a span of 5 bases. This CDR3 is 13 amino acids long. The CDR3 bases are TGTGCCAGCAGAGGAGCAACTAATGAAAAACTGTTTTTT. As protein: CASRGATNEKLFF. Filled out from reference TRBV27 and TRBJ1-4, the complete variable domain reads EAQVTQNPRYLITVTGKKLTVTCSQNMNHEYMSWYRQDPGLGLRQIYYSMNVEVTDKGDVPEGYKVSRKEKRNFPLILESPSPNQTSLYFCASRGATNEKLFFGSGTQLSVL.

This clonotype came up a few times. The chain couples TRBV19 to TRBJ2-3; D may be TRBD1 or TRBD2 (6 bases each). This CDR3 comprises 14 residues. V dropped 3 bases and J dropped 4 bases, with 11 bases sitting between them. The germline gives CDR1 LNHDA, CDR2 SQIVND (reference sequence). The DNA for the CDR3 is TGTGCCAGTAGTATCCCCGGGGGCGCAGATACGCAGTATTTT. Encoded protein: CASSIPGGADTQYF.

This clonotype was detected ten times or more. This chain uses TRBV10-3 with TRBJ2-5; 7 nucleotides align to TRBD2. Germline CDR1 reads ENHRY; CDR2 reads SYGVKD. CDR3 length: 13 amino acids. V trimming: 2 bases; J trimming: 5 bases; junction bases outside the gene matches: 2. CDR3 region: CAISEREAETQYF. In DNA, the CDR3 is TGTGCCATCAGTGAGCGGGAGGCGGAGACCCAGTACTTC.

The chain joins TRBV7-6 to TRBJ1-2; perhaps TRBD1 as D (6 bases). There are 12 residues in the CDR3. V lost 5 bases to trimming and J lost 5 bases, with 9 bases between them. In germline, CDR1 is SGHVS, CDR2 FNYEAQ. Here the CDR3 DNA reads TGTGCCAGCAGCGTAGGACAGTATGGCTACACCTTC. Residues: CASSVGQYGYTF.

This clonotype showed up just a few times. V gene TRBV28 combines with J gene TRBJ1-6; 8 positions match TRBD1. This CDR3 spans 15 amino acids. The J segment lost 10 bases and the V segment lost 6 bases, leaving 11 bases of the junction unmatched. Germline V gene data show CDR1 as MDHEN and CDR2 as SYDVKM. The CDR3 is CASSPMDRVRSPLHF. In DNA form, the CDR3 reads TGTGCCAGCAGCCCGATGGACAGGGTGAGATCACCCCTCCACTTT. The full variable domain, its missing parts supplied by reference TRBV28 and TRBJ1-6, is DVKVTQSSRYLVKRTGEKVFLECVQDMDHENMFWYRQDPGLGLRLIYFSYDVKMKEKGDIPEGYSVSREKKERFSLILESASTNQTSMYLCASSPMDRVRSPLHFGNGTRLTVT.

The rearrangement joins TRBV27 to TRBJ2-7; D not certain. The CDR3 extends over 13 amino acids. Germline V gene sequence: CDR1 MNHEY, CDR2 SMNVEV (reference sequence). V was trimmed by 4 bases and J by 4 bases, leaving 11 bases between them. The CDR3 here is CASSSLSSYEQYF. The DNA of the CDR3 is TGTGCCAGCAGTTCACTTTCTTCTTACGAGCAGTACTTC.

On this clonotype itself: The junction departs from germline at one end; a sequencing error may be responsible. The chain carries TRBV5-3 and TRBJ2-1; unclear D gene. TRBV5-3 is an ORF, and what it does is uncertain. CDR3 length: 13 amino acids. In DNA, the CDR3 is TGTGCCAGCAGCCCCCAAAACCCGGGCCGTAATCTCTTC. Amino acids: CASSPQNPGRNLF.

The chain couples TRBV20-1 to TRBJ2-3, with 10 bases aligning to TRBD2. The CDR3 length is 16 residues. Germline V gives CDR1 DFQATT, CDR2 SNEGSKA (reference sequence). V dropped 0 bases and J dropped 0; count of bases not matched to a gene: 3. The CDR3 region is CSARETSGVSTDTQYF. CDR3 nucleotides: TGCAGTGCTAGAGAAACTAGCGGGGTTAGCACAGATACGCAGTATTTT.

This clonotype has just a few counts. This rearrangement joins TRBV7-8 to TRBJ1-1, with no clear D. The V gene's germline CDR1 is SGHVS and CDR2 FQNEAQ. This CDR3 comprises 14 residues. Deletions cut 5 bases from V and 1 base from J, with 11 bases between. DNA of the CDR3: TGTGCCAGCAGCCCCCCCCGCACGAACACTGAAGCTTTCTTT. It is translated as CASSPPRTNTEAFF.

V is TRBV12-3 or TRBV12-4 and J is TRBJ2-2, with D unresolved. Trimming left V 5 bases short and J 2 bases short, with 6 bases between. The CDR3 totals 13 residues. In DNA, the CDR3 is TGTGCCAGCAGTATCATAAACACCGGGGAGCTGTTTTTT. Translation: CASSIINTGELFF.